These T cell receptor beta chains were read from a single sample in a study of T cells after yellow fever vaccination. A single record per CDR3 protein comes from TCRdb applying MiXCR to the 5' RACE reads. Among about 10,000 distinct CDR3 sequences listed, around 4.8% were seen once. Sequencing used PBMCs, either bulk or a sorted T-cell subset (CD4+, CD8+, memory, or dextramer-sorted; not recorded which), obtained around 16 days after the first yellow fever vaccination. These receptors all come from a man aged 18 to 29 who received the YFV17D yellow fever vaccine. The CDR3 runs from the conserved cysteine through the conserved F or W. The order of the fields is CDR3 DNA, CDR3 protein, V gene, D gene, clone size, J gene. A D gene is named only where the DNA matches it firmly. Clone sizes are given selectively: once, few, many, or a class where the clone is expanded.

TGCAGCGTTGAAGAAGGGGCGGTAGAGACCCAGTACTTC | CSVEEGAVETQYF | TRBV29-1 | NA | medium-sized | TRBJ2-5
TGTGCCAGCAGCCCAGGAGAGCGGGCCGGGGAAGAGACCCAGTACTTC | CASSPGERAGEETQYF | TRBV14 | NA | NA | TRBJ2-5
TGTGCCAGCAGATACCGGGGGAGCACTGAAGCTTTCTTT | CASRYRGSTEAFF | TRBV28 | NA | NA | TRBJ1-1
TGTGCCAGCAGTTTATCCGGCAATCAGCCCCAGCATTTT | CASSLSGNQPQHF | TRBV12-3/TRBV12-4 | NA | many | TRBJ1-5
TGTGCCAGCAGCCTCGGGACTAGCACATACAATGAGCAGTTCTTC | CASSLGTSTYNEQFF | TRBV9 | TRBD2 | medium-sized | TRBJ2-1
TGTGCCAGCACGCCATCCCCCGGGGCGATATATGGCTACACCTTC | CASTPSPGAIYGYTF | TRBV7-2 | NA | many | TRBJ1-2
TGTGCCAGCAGCTTCAAGGGGCGGGTTGAAGCTTTCTTT | CASSFKGRVEAFF | TRBV11-2 | NA | NA | TRBJ1-1
TGCGCCAGCAGCTTGGCCGCAGATACGCAGTATTTT | CASSLAADTQYF | TRBV5-1 | NA | many | TRBJ2-3
TGTGCCAGCCTTGGAGCCAACTCTGGAAACACCATATATTTT | CASLGANSGNTIYF | TRBV28 | NA | medium-sized | TRBJ1-3
TGTGCCAGCACCTCCCGGGGCCGGGGAAACACTGAAGCTTTCTTT | CASTSRGRGNTEAFF | TRBV6-5 | NA | many | TRBJ1-1
TGTGCCAGCAGCTTATGGACAGGGGCAGAGACCCAGTACTTC | CASSLWTGAETQYF | TRBV11-2 | TRBD1 | many | TRBJ2-5
TGTGCCAGCTCCCCGCCTCCAGGGTACCAAGAGACCCAGTACTTC | CASSPPPGYQETQYF | TRBV18 | NA | many | TRBJ2-5
TGTGCCAGCTCACCAGCCAGGGGCAACTATGGCTACACCTTC | CASSPARGNYGYTF | TRBV18 | NA | medium-sized | TRBJ1-2
TGCGCCAGCAGCTTAAATGTTCCGGGACAGGGGGGTAAGCAGTACTTC | CASSLNVPGQGGKQYF | TRBV5-1 | TRBD1 | many | TRBJ2-7
TGCGCCAGCAGCCAAGTCGGCCCGGGGGATGAAAAACTGTTTTTT | CASSQVGPGDEKLFF | TRBV4-3 | NA | many | TRBJ1-4
TGCGCCAGCAGCCAAGTTTTACGTCGACAGGGCCATGGCTACACCTTC | CASSQVLRRQGHGYTF | TRBV4-1 | TRBD1 | few | TRBJ1-2
TGTGCCAGCAGTCGGGACAGGGGACAGCAGTACTTC | CASSRDRGQQYF | TRBV2 | TRBD1 | medium-sized | TRBJ2-7
TGTGCCAGCACCTCACCCGCGGTTCAAGAGACCCAGTACTTC | CASTSPAVQETQYF | TRBV12-3/TRBV12-4 | NA | medium-sized | TRBJ2-5
TGTGCCAGCAGCTTAGCGGGACAGGGGGCTGGTGGCTACACCTTC | CASSLAGQGAGGYTF | TRBV7-2 | TRBD1 | many | TRBJ1-2
TGTGCCAGCAGTTACGTGGTTGGGTCCTACAATGAGCAGTTCTTC | CASSYVVGSYNEQFF | TRBV6-5 | NA | few | TRBJ2-1
TGCAGTGCTAGAGATTTACGGGAGACCCAGTACTTC | CSARDLRETQYF | TRBV20-1 | NA | medium-sized | TRBJ2-5
TGTGCCAGCAGTTACAGGGATGGGGGCGCGTTTAACTCACCCCTCCACTTT | CASSYRDGGAFNSPLHF | TRBV6-5 | NA | medium-sized | TRBJ1-6
TGTGCCAGCAGCCAATTGCTAGGACAGTCCGTCGGGGAGCTGTTTTTT | CASSQLLGQSVGELFF | TRBV3-1 | NA | many | TRBJ2-2
TGTGCCAGCAGCTTATCCGGGTCCCCCTCTCTCTATGGCTACACCTTC | CASSLSGSPSLYGYTF | TRBV7-2 | NA | many | TRBJ1-2
TGTGCCACCAGTGATGCAGGGGGCGGCCAAGAGACCCAGTACTTC | CATSDAGGGQETQYF | TRBV24-1 | TRBD1 | many | TRBJ2-5
TGTGCCAGCAGCTTAGCTAAGGGGCGGGAGACCCAGTACTTC | CASSLAKGRETQYF | TRBV11-2 | NA | many | TRBJ2-5
TGTGCCAGCAGTTTACCGAGCGGGGTCCCCGAGCAGTACTTC | CASSLPSGVPEQYF | TRBV12-3/TRBV12-4 | TRBD2 | many | TRBJ2-7
TGCGCCAGCAGCCCGCCGGGACAGGGGTTAGAGACCCAGTACTTC | CASSPPGQGLETQYF | TRBV5-1 | TRBD1 | many | TRBJ2-5
TGCAGTGCTAAACAGGGGGGGCAAGTGGAGACCCAGTACTTC | CSAKQGGQVETQYF | TRBV20-1 | NA | many | TRBJ2-5
TGTGCCAGCAGCCCCCCGGTAGGGGCGTTCGTCTACACCTTC | CASSPPVGAFVYTF | TRBV7-2 | NA | many | TRBJ1-2
TGTGCCAGTAGTATAGGGCCAGGGGGCGGCCAGCCCCAGCATTTT | CASSIGPGGGQPQHF | TRBV19 | TRBD1 | many | TRBJ1-5
TGTGCCAGCAGTTTGGCAGCTAGCAATCAGCCCCAGCATTTT | CASSLAASNQPQHF | TRBV2 | NA | many | TRBJ1-5
TGTGCCAGCAGCCCCGAGGTCTCTGGAAACACCATATATTTT | CASSPEVSGNTIYF | TRBV7-2 | NA | many | TRBJ1-3
TGTGCCAGCAGCCCCGGGAATTATTACGAGCAGTACTTC | CASSPGNYYEQYF | TRBV7-3 | NA | many | TRBJ2-7
TGCGCCAGCAGCCGAGAAAGACAGGCTCACTATGGCTACACCTTC | CASSRERQAHYGYTF | TRBV4-3 | NA | many | TRBJ1-2
TGTGCCAGCTCACCGGAACAGGTGGGAACTGAAGCTTTCTTT | CASSPEQVGTEAFF | TRBV18 | NA | many | TRBJ1-1
TGTGCCAGCAGAGGGGGCCAGTACAATGAGCAGTTCTTC | CASRGGQYNEQFF | TRBV12-3/TRBV12-4 | TRBD1 | medium-sized | TRBJ2-1
TGCAGTGCTAGACAGGGGAATAGCAATCAGCCCCAGCATTTT | CSARQGNSNQPQHF | TRBV20-1 | NA | many | TRBJ1-5
TGTGCCAGCAGTTACTCCCAGGACAGGGGGTATAATTCACCCCTCCACTTT | CASSYSQDRGYNSPLHF | TRBV6-5 | TRBD1 | medium-sized | TRBJ1-6
TGTGCCAGCAGTTTCGGTGTAGTTTACAATGAGCAGTTCTTC | CASSFGVVYNEQFF | TRBV12-3/TRBV12-4 | NA | medium-sized | TRBJ2-1
TGTGCCAGCAGTGAGGTAGGTGTCTCGGGACAGAGCACGAACACTGAAGCTTTCTTT | CASSEVGVSGQSTNTEAFF | TRBV25-1 | TRBD1 | many | TRBJ1-1
TGCGCCAGCAGCTTGGGACGGCACCAAGAGACCCAGTACTTC | CASSLGRHQETQYF | TRBV5-1 | NA | many | TRBJ2-5
TGTGCCTGCGGAGACGGAAATTCACCCCTCCACTTT | CACGDGNSPLHF | TRBV30 | NA | NA | TRBJ1-6
TGCAGTGCTGTGCCCGGGGGCAAGGAGACCCAGTACTTC | CSAVPGGKETQYF | TRBV20-1 | NA | many | TRBJ2-5
TGTGCCAGCAGTTCCCAGGGGGCCGGGCACACCGGGGAGCTGTTTTTT | CASSSQGAGHTGELFF | TRBV6-2/TRBV6-3 | TRBD1 | many | TRBJ2-2
TGCGCCAGCAGCCAAGATAACCAAAGGAACACCGGGGAGCTGTTTTTT | CASSQDNQRNTGELFF | TRBV4-3 | NA | once | TRBJ2-2
TGCGCCAGCAGCCAAGATGTAGGCGGGGGGGCGATCGATACGCAGTATTTT | CASSQDVGGGAIDTQYF | TRBV4-3 | TRBD2 | medium-sized | TRBJ2-3
TGTGCCAGCAGCTTAGGGATGAGCTCCTACAATGAGCAGTTCTTC | CASSLGMSSYNEQFF | TRBV7-2 | NA | medium-sized | TRBJ2-1
TGTGCCAGCATTACGGGCGGGGGGACTAACTATGGCTACACCTTC | CASITGGGTNYGYTF | TRBV28 | NA | many | TRBJ1-2
TGTGCCATCAGAAGGGGGTTGGGCACCGGGGAGCTGTTTTTT | CAIRRGLGTGELFF | TRBV10-3 | NA | few | TRBJ2-2
TGTGCCAGCTCACCACCGTCAGATACGCAGTATTTT | CASSPPSDTQYF | TRBV18 | NA | many | TRBJ2-3
TGTGCCAGCGAAAGGACTAGCGCCGAAAAATACGAGCAGTACTTC | CASERTSAEKYEQYF | TRBV5-5 | TRBD2 | medium-sized | TRBJ2-7
TGTGCCAGCAGCTTTTCGGGAAACACTGAAGCTTTCTTT | CASSFSGNTEAFF | TRBV7-2 | NA | many | TRBJ1-1
TGTGCCACCAGTGAACGGACAGGGAGTAGCAATCAGCCCCAGCATTTT | CATSERTGSSNQPQHF | TRBV24-1 | TRBD1 | many | TRBJ1-5